Presented here are 2 T cell receptor beta chains from one specimen sequenced in a study of T cells in Graves' hyperthyroidism and ophthalmopathy. Regions amplified from RNA transcripts were the TCR beta CDR3 regions. Primed by the HTBI set, a first-round RT-PCR was run on the TCR CDR3. TCRdb redid the calling of the multiplex PCR reads with MiXCR, one entry per CDR3 protein. Here the sample spans fewer than 450,000 distinct CDR3 sequences, about a sixth being singletons. Material: blood. The receptors were gathered from a woman aged 25 to 39 with Graves' hyperthyroidism that later progressed to Graves' ophthalmopathy.

This clonotype was seen only a few times. This chain connects TRBV5-5 to TRBJ1-6, with TRBD1 identical over 7 bases. Germline values: CDR1 SGHKS, CDR2 YYEKEE (reference sequence). CDR3 length: 16 residues. With V trimmed by 4 bases and J by 0 bases, 4 bases remained unmatched. The CDR3 loop reads CASSPQGNSYNSPLHF. CDR3 bases: TGTGCCAGCAGCCCACAGGGGAACTCCTATAATTCACCCCTCCACTTT.

This clonotype was counted many times. This chain links TRBV29-1 with TRBJ2-5; D is perhaps TRBD1 (6 bases). V dropped 6 bases and J dropped 2 bases, with 13 bases sitting between them. Germline CDR1 and CDR2: SQVTM and ANQGSEA. This CDR3 spans 13 amino acids. The DNA for the CDR3 is TGCAGCGTGGAGAGGACAGTACAAGAGACCCAGTACTTC. Its translation: CSVERTVQETQYF.